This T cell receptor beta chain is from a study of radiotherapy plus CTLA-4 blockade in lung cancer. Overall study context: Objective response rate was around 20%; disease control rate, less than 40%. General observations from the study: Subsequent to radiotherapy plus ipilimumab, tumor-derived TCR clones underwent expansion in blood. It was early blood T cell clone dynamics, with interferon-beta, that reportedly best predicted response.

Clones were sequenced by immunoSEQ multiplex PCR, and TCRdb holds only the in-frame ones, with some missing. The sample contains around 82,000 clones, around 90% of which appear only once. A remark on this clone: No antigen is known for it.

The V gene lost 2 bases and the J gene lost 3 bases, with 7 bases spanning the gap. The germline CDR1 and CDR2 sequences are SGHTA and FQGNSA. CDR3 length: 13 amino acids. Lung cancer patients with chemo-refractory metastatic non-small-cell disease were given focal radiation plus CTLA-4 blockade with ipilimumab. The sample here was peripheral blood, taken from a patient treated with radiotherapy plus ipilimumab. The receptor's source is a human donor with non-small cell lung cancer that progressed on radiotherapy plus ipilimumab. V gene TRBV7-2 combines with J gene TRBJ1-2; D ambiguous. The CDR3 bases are TGTGCCAGCAGCTTATACAACGACTATGGCTACACCTTC. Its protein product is CASSLYNDYGYTF.